This T cell receptor (beta chain) is drawn from a study of shared clonotypes between healthy human individuals. Sequencing used immunoSEQ multiplex PCR; TCRdb keeps in-frame clones, though not all of them. The sample includes more than 2 million clones, roughly 96% of them seen just once. The source of this sequence is a man younger than 30 in good health. The specimen sequenced was naive CD4+ T cells sorted from blood. The subset denotes: CD45RA+ positively selected.

The DNA of the CDR3 is TGTGCCTGGTATAGCTACAATGAGCAGTTCTTC. This gives the protein CAWYSYNEQFF. The gene calls are TRBV30 and TRBJ2-1; no definite D call. The ends were cut back, 5 bases at V and 3 bases at J, with 5 bases in the middle. This CDR3 is 11 amino acids long. Germline V gene lookup returns CDR1 GTSNPN and CDR2 SVGIG (reference sequence).